A selection of T cell receptor beta chains follows, all from one sample in a study of blood T cell repertoires in COVID-19. Only in-frame clones appear in the TCRdb table, and some are missing; sequencing was by immunoSEQ multiplex PCR. The sample contains around 25,000 clones, around 90% of which appear only once. Sequencing was performed on peripheral blood. All receptors derive from a woman in her 70s with active COVID-19. CDR3s include the opening cysteine and the closing phenylalanine or tryptophan. D genes are given only for firm matches. Clone size is stated in some rows and not others, as once, few, many or a class when expanded.

V: TRBV5-8; D: NA; size: NA; J: TRBJ2-3; CDR3: CASSLKGGGTDTQYF; DNA: TGTGCCAGCAGCTTGAAAGGCGGGGGCACAGATACGCAGTATTTT
V: TRBV7-8; D: NA; size: NA; J: TRBJ2-7; CDR3: CASSLQGYEQYF; DNA: TGTGCCAGCAGCTTACAGGGCTACGAGCAGTACTTC
V: TRBV19; D: NA; size: NA; J: TRBJ1-5; CDR3: CASSGQSILSNQPQHF; DNA: TGTGCCAGTAGTGGACAGTCCATCCTTAGCAATCAGCCCCAGCATTTT
V: TRBV5-1; D: TRBD2; size: NA; J: TRBJ2-1; CDR3: CASSLAAGGSYNEQFF; DNA: TGCGCCAGCAGCTTGGCAGCGGGGGGTTCCTACAATGAGCAGTTCTTC
V: TRBV18; D: TRBD1; size: NA; J: TRBJ2-1; CDR3: CASSPDRGFDNEQFF; DNA: TGTGCCAGCTCACCAGACAGGGGGTTTGACAATGAGCAGTTCTTC
V: TRBV11-2; D: TRBD2; size: NA; J: TRBJ2-5; CDR3: CASRTSGAQETQYF; DNA: TGTGCCAGCAGGACTAGCGGGGCCCAAGAGACCCAGTACTTC
V: TRBV13; D: TRBD1; size: NA; J: TRBJ1-6; CDR3: CASSSDRPYSPLHF; DNA: TGTGCCAGCAGCTCGGACAGGCCCTATTCACCCCTCCACTTT
V: TRBV29-1; D: NA; size: NA; J: TRBJ2-2; CDR3: CSVERAPGGTGELFF; DNA: TGCAGCGTTGAAAGGGCCCCCGGGGGCACCGGGGAGCTGTTTTTT
V: TRBV9; D: NA; size: NA; J: TRBJ2-7; CDR3: CASSVVPGGGYEQYF; DNA: TGTGCCAGCAGCGTAGTCCCCGGTGGGGGGTACGAGCAGTACTTC
V: TRBV25-1; D: TRBD2; size: few; J: TRBJ2-7; CDR3: CASSGWKVAGSYEQYF; DNA: TGTGCCAGCAGTGGGTGGAAGGTAGCGGGGTCCTACGAGCAGTACTTC
V: TRBV5-5; D: NA; size: NA; J: TRBJ2-7; CDR3: CASGGLPPYEQYF; DNA: TGTGCCAGCGGGGGACTCCCCCCCTACGAGCAGTACTTC
V: TRBV7-9; D: NA; size: NA; J: TRBJ2-5; CDR3: CASSLAGGIQETQYF; DNA: TGTGCCAGCAGCTTAGCAGGCGGTATCCAAGAGACCCAGTACTTC
V: TRBV14; D: TRBD1; size: NA; J: TRBJ1-2; CDR3: CASSQQGAVNYGYTF; DNA: TGTGCCAGCAGCCAGCAGGGGGCCGTTAACTATGGCTACACCTTC
V: TRBV7-9; D: NA; size: NA; J: TRBJ1-1; CDR3: CASSLEEFSTEAFF; DNA: TGTGCCAGCAGCTTAGAGGAGTTCTCCACTGAAGCTTTCTTT
V: TRBV18; D: TRBD2; size: NA; J: TRBJ2-3; CDR3: CASLLNGGGSTDTQYF; DNA: TGTGCCAGCCTACTTAACGGCGGGGGGAGCACAGATACGCAGTATTTT
V: TRBV7-3; D: TRBD2; size: NA; J: TRBJ2-3; CDR3: CASSSGGTSTDTQYF; DNA: TGTGCCAGCAGCTCCGGGGGGACTAGCACAGATACGCAGTATTTT
V: TRBV28; D: NA; size: NA; J: TRBJ1-5; CDR3: CASIPGLADQPQHF; DNA: TGTGCCAGCATCCCAGGGCTCGCCGATCAGCCCCAGCATTTT
V: TRBV5-1; D: NA; size: few; J: TRBJ2-3; CDR3: CASSLGVATSTDTQYF; DNA: TGCGCCAGCAGCTTGGGAGTAGCGACTAGCACAGATACGCAGTATTTT
V: TRBV9; D: NA; size: few; J: TRBJ1-1; CDR3: CASSSMNTEAFF; DNA: TGTGCCAGCAGCAGCATGAACACTGAAGCTTTCTTT
V: TRBV5-4; D: TRBD2; size: NA; J: TRBJ2-5; CDR3: CASSLRASGETQYF; DNA: TGTGCCAGCAGCCTTCGGGCTAGCGGAGAGACCCAGTACTTC
V: TRBV13; D: NA; size: NA; J: TRBJ1-3; CDR3: CASSAVPSGNTIYF; DNA: TGTGCCAGCAGCGCAGTCCCCTCTGGAAACACCATATATTTT